The sequence of this TCR beta chain was determined in a study of regulatory T cells in long-lasting Graves disease. Overall study findings and caveats: Persistent Graves' disease cases displayed lower TCR diversity than newly diagnosed ones. A greater number of public clonotypes (approximately 2,500) was shared by persistent patients than by new patients (about 890). Authors noted too few samples as a limitation.

This clonotype was observed a few times. The antigen is undetermined. Time point given: persistent/refractory GD, antithyroid drugs over 5 years with positive TRAb. PBMC RNA served as the TCR library source. Investigators prepared the TCR beta libraries by applying iRepertoire HTBI primers and Arm-PCR of CDR3 regions. Source study methods: Across samples, over 55 TRBV and some 13 TRBJ segments were found. TCRdb reanalysed the multiplex PCR reads using MiXCR and keeps one entry per CDR3 protein. These V and J calls originate from TCRdb's pipeline instead of the authors' own analysis. The repertoire has hundreds of thousands of distinct CDR3 sequences, about 30% of them found once; the top ten carry about two fifths. Germline lookup yields CDR1 MNHNS and CDR2 SASEGT. The V end lost 6 bases, the J end lost 0 bases, and 18 bases lay between the germline ends. The CDR3 has 17 amino acids.

V is TRBV6-1 and J is TRBJ1-3, with D possibly TRBD1 on 5 matching bases. This clonotype was obtained from a female donor with Graves disease. This specimen consisted of peripheral blood mononuclear cells (PBMCs), obtained when the disease was refractory, from a patient treated with antithyroid drugs. The CDR3 spells CASRDLRGPVSGNTIYF. The CDR3 DNA is TGTGCCAGCAGAGACTTGAGGGGTCCAGTCTCTGGAAACACCATATATTTT.